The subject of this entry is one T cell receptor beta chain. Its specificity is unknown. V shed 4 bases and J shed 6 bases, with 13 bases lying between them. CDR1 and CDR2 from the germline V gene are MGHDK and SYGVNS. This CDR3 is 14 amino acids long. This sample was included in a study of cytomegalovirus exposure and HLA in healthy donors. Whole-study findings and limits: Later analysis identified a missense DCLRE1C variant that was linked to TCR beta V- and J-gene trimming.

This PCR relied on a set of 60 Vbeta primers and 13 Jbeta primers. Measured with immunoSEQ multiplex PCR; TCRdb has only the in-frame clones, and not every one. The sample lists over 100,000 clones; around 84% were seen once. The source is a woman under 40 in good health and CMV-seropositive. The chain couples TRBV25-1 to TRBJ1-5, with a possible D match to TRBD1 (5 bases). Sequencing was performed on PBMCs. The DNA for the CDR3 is TGTGCCAGCAGTGCAGACCCCACAGGTCAGCCCCAGCATTTT. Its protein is CASSADPTGQPQHF.